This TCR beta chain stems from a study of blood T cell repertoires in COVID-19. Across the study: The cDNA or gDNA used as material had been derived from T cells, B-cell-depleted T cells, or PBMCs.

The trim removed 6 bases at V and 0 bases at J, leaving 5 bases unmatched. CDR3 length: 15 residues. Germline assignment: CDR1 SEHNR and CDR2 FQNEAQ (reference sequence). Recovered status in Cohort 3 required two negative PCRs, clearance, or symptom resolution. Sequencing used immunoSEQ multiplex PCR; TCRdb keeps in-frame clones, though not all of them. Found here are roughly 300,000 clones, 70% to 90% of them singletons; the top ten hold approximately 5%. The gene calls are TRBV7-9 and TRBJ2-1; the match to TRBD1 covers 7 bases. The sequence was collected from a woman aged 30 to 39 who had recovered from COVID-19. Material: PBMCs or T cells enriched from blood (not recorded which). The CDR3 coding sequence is TGTGCCAGCAGACCCAGGGGGAGCTCCTACAATGAGCAGTTCTTC. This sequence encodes CASRPRGSSYNEQFF.